The 15 T cell receptor beta chains in this list originate from one sample, sequenced in a study of cytomegalovirus exposure and HLA in healthy donors (dated by TCRdb to 2015 to 2018). Library method: the immunoSEQ multiplex PCR assay. For the multiplex PCR, a mixture combining 60 forward primers for TCR Vbeta segments and 13 reverse primers for TCR Jbeta segments was used. The immuneACCESS repertoire file appears here via TCRdb, limited to in-frame rearrangements. These files lack a portion of the clones; in checked studies, under half of the deficit traces to unresolved V genes, and the cause of the others is not known. For this sample there are roughly 160,000 clones; around 85% appear just once. 1% of the sample rests with the top ten. The sample taken for sequencing was PBMCs. Source of these receptors: a boy aged 2 to 10 in good health and CMV-seronegative.

This clone has more than one count but fewer than ten. The V gene is TRBV7-2, the J gene TRBJ1-5; D is perhaps TRBD1 (6 bases). Looked up from germline, CDR1 is SGHTA and CDR2 is FQGNSA. The ends were cut back, 5 bases at V and 0 bases at J, with 8 bases in the middle. The CDR3 runs to 14 residues. CDR3 in amino acids: CASSPDSSNQPQHF. CDR3 nucleotides: TGTGCCAGCAGCCCGGACAGTAGCAATCAGCCCCAGCATTTT.

The V gene is TRBV6-1, the J gene TRBJ2-1; the match to TRBD2 covers 7 bases. The CDR3 length is 18 residues. V shed 4 bases and J 3 bases; nucleotides not matched to a gene: 15. Germline loops: CDR1 MNHNS, CDR2 SASEGT. CDR3 DNA: TGTGCCAGCAGTGCACCCCCATGGGAGCGGGACGTCTACAATGAGCAGTTCTTC. Encoded protein: CASSAPPWERDVYNEQFF.

The gene calls are TRBV25-1 and TRBJ2-2, with a possible D match to TRBD1 (5 bases). Trimming took 6 bases from V and 7 from J, leaving 12 bases between them. From germline, CDR1 is MGHDK and CDR2 SYGVNS. The CDR3 totals 13 residues. The CDR3 DNA follows: TGTGCCAGCAGAGACCAGGGCGTCGGGGAGCTGTTTTTT. This encodes CASRDQGVGELFF.

The chain recombines TRBV25-1 with TRBJ1-2; D gene unclear. V was pared by 1 base and J by 6 bases, with 9 bases between. The germline gives CDR1 MGHDK, CDR2 SYGVNS. There are 13 residues in the CDR3. This CDR3 reads CASSEFDMDGYTF. CDR3 DNA: TGTGCCAGCAGTGAATTTGACATGGATGGCTACACCTTC.

V usage is TRBV7-9 and J usage is TRBJ2-1; the D gene is possibly TRBD1 (6 bases). Per the germline V gene, CDR1 is SEHNR and CDR2 is FQNEAQ (reference sequence). V was clipped by 2 bases and J by 6 bases, with 11 bases between them. The CDR3 covers 14 residues. The CDR3: CASSLYGRGNEQFF. DNA of the CDR3: TGTGCCAGCAGCTTATACGGCAGGGGCAATGAGCAGTTCTTC.

The CDR3 coding sequence is TGTGCCAGTAGTATCCTAGCGGATTCCTACAATGAGCAGTTCTTC. Its translation: CASSILADSYNEQFF. V gene TRBV19 combines with J gene TRBJ2-1; TRBD2 matches 7 bases. The CDR3 contains 15 residues. From germline, CDR1 is LNHDA and CDR2 SQIVND (reference sequence). Unmatched junction bases numbered 3, after V lost 3 bases and J lost 1 base.

This CDR3 reads CASSTRASYEQYF. The CDR3 DNA reads as TGCGCCAGCAGCACCAGGGCTTCCTACGAGCAGTACTTC. This chain links TRBV5-1 with TRBJ2-7, with a weak D call TRBD1 (5 bases). Per the germline V gene, CDR1 is SGHRS and CDR2 is YFSETQ. This CDR3 spans 13 amino acids. The ends were cut back, 4 bases at V and 1 base at J, with 9 bases in the middle.

A remark on this clone: Additional DNA sequences in this sample encode the identical CDR3. The chain carries TRBV2 and TRBJ2-7; TRBD1 is a possible D gene (5 bases). CDR3 length: 14 residues. Germline CDR1 and CDR2: SNHLY and FYNNEI. V lost 5 bases and J lost 1, with 12 bases in between. CDR3 amino acids: CASSSQGRSYEQYV. The CDR3, as DNA: TGTGCCAGCAGTTCCCAGGGCCGATCCTACGAGCAGTACGTC.

The chain has TRBV6-1 and TRBJ2-1, with unresolved D. Per germline, CDR1 MNHNS and CDR2 SASEGT. Between the trimmed V and J ends, which lost 2 bases and 7 bases, there was a span of 18 bases. The CDR3 is 16 residues long. CDR3 sequence: CASSERPGLSWNEQFF. The CDR3 DNA reads as TGTGCCAGCAGTGAACGGCCGGGTCTCTCTTGGAATGAGCAGTTCTTC.

This clone was seen only once. DNA for the CDR3: TGTGCCAGCAGCCGGACAGACCTTAACTATGGCTACACCTTC. As protein: CASSRTDLNYGYTF. This chain uses TRBV6-1 with TRBJ1-2, with D perhaps TRBD1 (6 bases). Germline V lookup: CDR1 MNHNS, CDR2 SASEGT. Trimming pared 6 bases from V and 1 base from J, leaving 12 bases between. The CDR3 contains 14 residues.

The CDR3 loop is CASSPGQGASSGANVLTF. CDR3 nucleotide sequence: TGTGCCAGCAGCCCCGGACAGGGGGCAAGCTCTGGGGCCAACGTCCTGACTTTC. The chain carries TRBV7-3 and TRBJ2-6; 11 bases line up with TRBD1. Germline loops: CDR1 SGHTA, CDR2 FQGTGA. CDR3 length: 18 residues. V gave up 5 bases and J gave up 0 bases; unmatched junction bases: 6.

This rearrangement joins TRBV6-5 to TRBJ2-7, with 9 positions matching TRBD1. V lost 5 bases to trimming and J lost 0 bases; unmatched junction nucleotides: 5. This CDR3 region has 15 residues. Looked up from germline, CDR1 is MNHEY and CDR2 is SVGAGI. CDR3 in DNA: TGTGCCAGCAGTGTCGGGACAGGGAGCTCCTACGAGCAGTACTTC. Its translation: CASSVGTGSSYEQYF.

This clone was recorded once. The V and J genes are TRBV7-6 and TRBJ1-5; tentative D call: TRBD1 (6 bases). This CDR3 is built from 15 residues. CDR1 and CDR2 from the germline V gene are SGHVS and FNYEAQ. The V and J ends lost 5 bases and 0 bases respectively, with 11 bases between them. The CDR3 coding sequence is TGTGCCAGCAGCCCCCAGGGGATTAGCAATCAGCCCCAGCATTTT. Translated: CASSPQGISNQPQHF.

The J gene is TRBJ2-5, the V gene TRBV7-8, with TRBD1 identical over 8 bases. CDR3 size: 14 residues. Looked up from germline, CDR1 is SGHVS and CDR2 is FQNEAQ. V gave up 9 bases and J gave up 1 base; unmatched junction bases: 7. The CDR3 bases are TGTGCCAGTGATGGACAGGGAGGCCAAGAGACCCAGTACTTC. This sequence encodes CASDGQGGQETQYF. Full variable domain (remainder filled in from reference TRBV7-8 and TRBJ2-5): GAGVSQSPRYKVAKRGQDVALRCDPISGHVSLFWYQQALGQGPEFLTYFQNEAQLDKSGLPSDRFFAERPEGSVSTLKIQRTQQEDSAVYLCASDGQGGQETQYFGPGTRLLVL.

The V and J genes are TRBV27 and TRBJ2-7; TRBD1 is a possible D gene (6 bases). Germline lookup yields CDR1 MNHEY and CDR2 SMNVEV (reference sequence). Deletions cut 2 bases from V and 0 bases from J, with 11 bases between. This CDR3 has 15 residues. In DNA, the CDR3 is TGTGCCAGCAGTTTAAGCCCAGGGGACTCCTACGAGCAGTACTTC. Protein: CASSLSPGDSYEQYF.